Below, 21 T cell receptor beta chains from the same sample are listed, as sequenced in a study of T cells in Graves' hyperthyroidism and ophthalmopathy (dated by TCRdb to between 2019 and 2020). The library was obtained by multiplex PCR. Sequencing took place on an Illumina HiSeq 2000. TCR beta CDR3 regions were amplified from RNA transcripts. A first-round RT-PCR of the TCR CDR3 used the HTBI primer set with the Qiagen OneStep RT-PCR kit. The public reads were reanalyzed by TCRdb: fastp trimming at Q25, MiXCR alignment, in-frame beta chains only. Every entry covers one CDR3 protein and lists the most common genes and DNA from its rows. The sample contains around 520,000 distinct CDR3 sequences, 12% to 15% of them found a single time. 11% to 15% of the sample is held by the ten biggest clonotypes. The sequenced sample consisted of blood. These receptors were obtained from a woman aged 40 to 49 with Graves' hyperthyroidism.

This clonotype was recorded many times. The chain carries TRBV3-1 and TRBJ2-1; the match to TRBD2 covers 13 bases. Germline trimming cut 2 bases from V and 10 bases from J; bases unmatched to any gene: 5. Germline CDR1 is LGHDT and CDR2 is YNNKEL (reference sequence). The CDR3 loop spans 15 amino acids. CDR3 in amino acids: CASSQPGLAGDEQFF. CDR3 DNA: TGTGCCAGCAGCCAACCCGGACTAGCGGGAGACGAGCAGTTCTTC.

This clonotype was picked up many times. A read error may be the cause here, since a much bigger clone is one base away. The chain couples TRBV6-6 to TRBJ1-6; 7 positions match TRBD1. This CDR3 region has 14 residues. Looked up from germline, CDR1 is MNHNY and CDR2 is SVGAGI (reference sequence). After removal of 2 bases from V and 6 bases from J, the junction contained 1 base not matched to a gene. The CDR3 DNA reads TGTGCCAGCAGTTACGGGACAGCTAATTCACCCCTCCACTTT. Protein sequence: CASSYGTANSPLHF.

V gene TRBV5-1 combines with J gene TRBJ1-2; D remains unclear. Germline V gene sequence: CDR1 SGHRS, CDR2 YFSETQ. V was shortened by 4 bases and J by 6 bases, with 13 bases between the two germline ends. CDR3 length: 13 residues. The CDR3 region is CASSNGEMDGYTF. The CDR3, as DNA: TGCGCCAGCAGCAACGGGGAGATGGATGGCTACACCTTC.

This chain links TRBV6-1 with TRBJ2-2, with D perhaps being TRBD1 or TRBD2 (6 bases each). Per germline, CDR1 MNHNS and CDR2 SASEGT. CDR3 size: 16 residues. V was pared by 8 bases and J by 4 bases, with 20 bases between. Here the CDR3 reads CASGTPRTGATGELFF. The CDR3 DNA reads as TGTGCCAGCGGGACACCGAGGACGGGGGCCACCGGGGAGCTGTTTTTT.

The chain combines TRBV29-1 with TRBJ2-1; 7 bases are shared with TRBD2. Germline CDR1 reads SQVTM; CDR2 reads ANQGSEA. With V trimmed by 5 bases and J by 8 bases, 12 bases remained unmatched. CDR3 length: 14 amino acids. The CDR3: CSVRGVTGYDEQFF. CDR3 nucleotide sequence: TGCAGCGTTCGGGGGGTCACCGGGTACGATGAGCAGTTCTTC.

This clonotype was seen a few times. CDR3 protein: CASSPGGALGYTF. CDR3 in DNA: TGTGCCAGCAGTCCAGGGGGCGCATTAGGCTACACCTTC. V and J are TRBV3-1 and TRBJ1-2; 8 nucleotides align to TRBD1. Germline trimming cut 6 bases from V and 8 bases from J; bases unmatched to any gene: 8. The CDR3 extends over 13 amino acids. Germline V gives CDR1 LGHDT, CDR2 YNNKEL (reference sequence).

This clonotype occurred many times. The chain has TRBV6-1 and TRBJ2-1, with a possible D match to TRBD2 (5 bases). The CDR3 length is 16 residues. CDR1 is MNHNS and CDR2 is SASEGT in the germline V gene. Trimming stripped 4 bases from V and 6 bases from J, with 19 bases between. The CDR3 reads CASSVTADEMGNEQFF. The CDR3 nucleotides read TGTGCCAGCAGTGTCACAGCGGACGAAATGGGCAATGAGCAGTTCTTC.

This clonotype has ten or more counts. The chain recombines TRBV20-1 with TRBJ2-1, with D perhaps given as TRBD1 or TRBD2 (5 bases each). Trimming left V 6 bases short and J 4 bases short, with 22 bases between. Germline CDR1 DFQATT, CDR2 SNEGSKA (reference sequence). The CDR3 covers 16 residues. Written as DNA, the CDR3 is TGCAGTGCAGGGGCGACAGCCTCCGCGGGTTACAATGAGCAGTTCTTC. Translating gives CSAGATASAGYNEQFF.

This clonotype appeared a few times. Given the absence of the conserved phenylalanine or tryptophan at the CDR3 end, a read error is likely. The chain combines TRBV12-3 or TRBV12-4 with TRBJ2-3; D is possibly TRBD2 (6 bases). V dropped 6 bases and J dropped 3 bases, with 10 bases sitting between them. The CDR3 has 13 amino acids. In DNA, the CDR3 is TGTGCCAGCAGCCGGGAGCGGACAGATACGCAGTATTCT. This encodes CASSRERTDTQYS.

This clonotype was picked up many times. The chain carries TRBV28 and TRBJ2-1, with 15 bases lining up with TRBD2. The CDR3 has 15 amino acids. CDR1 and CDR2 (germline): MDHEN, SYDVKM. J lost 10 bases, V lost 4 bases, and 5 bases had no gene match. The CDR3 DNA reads TGTGCCAGCAGTTCAGGACTAGCGGGGGGGGGGGAGCAGTTCTTC. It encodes CASSSGLAGGGEQFF.

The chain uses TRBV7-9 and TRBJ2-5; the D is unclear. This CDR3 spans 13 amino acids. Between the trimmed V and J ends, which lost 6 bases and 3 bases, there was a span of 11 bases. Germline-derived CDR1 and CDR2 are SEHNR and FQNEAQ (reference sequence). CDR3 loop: CASRPPIKETQYF. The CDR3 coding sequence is TGTGCCAGCAGGCCACCTATTAAAGAGACCCAGTACTTC.

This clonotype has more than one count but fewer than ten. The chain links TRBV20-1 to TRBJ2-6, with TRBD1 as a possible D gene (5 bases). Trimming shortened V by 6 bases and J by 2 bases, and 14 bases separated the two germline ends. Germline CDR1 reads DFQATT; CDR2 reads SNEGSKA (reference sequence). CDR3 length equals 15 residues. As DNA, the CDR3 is TGCAGTGCCCAGAGGCCAGGGACTGGGGCCAACGTCCTGACTTTC. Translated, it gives CSAQRPGTGANVLTF.

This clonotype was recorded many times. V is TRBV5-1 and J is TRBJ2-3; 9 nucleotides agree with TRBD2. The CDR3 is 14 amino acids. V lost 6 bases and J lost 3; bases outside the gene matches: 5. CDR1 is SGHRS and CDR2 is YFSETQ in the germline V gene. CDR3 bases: TGCGCCAGCACTTCTAGCGGGAATACAGATACGCAGTATTTT. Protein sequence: CASTSSGNTDTQYF.

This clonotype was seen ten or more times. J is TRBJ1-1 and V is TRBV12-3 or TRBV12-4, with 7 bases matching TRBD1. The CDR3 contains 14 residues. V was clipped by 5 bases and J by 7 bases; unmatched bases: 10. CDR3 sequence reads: CASSEGTVSDEAFF. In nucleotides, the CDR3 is TGTGCCAGCAGTGAGGGGACAGTCAGCGATGAAGCTTTCTTT.

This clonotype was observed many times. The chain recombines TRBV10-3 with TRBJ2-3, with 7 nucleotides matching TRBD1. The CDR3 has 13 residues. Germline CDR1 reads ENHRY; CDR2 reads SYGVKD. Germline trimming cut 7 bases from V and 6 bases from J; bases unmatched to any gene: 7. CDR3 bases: TGTGCCATCACCCAGACAGGGCTGGATACGCAGTATTTT. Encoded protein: CAITQTGLDTQYF.

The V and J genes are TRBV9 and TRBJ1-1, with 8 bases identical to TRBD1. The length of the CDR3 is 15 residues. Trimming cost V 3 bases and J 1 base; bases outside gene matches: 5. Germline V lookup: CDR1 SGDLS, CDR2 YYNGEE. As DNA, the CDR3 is TGTGCCAGCAGCGCCTCAGGGGGCCAGAACACTGAAGCTTTCTTT. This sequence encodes CASSASGGQNTEAFF.

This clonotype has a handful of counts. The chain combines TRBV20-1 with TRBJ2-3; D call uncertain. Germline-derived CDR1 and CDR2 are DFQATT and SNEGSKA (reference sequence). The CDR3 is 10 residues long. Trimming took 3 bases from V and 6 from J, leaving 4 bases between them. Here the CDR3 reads CSASWDTQYF. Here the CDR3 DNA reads TGCAGTGCTAGCTGGGATACGCAGTATTTT.

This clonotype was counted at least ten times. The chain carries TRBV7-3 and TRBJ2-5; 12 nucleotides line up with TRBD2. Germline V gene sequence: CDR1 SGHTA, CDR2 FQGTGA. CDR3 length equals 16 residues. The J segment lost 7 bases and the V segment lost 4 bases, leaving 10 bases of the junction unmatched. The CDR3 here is CASSYEGTSGLGTQYF. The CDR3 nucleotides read TGTGCCAGCAGCTATGAAGGGACTAGCGGGTTGGGGACCCAGTACTTC.

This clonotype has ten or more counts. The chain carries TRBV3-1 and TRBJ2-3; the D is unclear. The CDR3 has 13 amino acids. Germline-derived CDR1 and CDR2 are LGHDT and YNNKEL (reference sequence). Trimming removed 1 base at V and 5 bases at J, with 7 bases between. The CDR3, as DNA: TGTGCCAGCAGCCAAGTCCCGGGAGATACGCAGTATTTT. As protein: CASSQVPGDTQYF.

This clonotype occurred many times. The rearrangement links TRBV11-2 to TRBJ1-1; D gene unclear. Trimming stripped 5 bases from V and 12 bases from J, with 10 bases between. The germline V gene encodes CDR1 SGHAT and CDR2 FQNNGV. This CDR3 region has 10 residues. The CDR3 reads CASSGVSTFF. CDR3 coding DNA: TGTGCCAGCAGCGGAGTCTCTACTTTCTTT.

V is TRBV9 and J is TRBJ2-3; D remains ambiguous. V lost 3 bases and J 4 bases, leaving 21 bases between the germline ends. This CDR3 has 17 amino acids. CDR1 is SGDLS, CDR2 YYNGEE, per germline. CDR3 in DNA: TGTGCCAGCAGCGACCCGGTGGCTAGGGAATATTCAGATACGCAGTATTTT. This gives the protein CASSDPVAREYSDTQYF.